The 21 T cell receptor beta chains presented below share a single source sample, sequenced in a study of T cell repertoires in cytomegalovirus infection. TCRdb fed the reads into MiXCR, producing one record per CDR3 protein. The sample consists of 300,000 to 400,000 distinct CDR3 sequences, 25% to 30% of them appearing once. These receptors have no identified antigens. This specimen consisted of cultured PBMCs, obtained from culture after CMV antigen stimulation. The receptors derive from a human donor in good health (CMV status not recorded). Some clones in this sample may be carry-over from other donors' samples.

This chain uses TRBV11-2 with TRBJ1-2; 9 bases match TRBD1. The CDR3 loop spans 14 amino acids. The V and J ends lost 5 bases and 2 bases, in that order; junction bases with no gene match: 3. Looked up from germline, CDR1 is SGHAT and CDR2 is FQNNGV. CDR3 DNA: TGTGCCAGCAGCCATGACAGGGGGAACTATGGCTACACCTTC. Encoded protein: CASSHDRGNYGYTF.

This chain connects TRBV7-3 to TRBJ2-3; D is undetermined. In germline, CDR1 is SGHTA, CDR2 FQGTGA. The CDR3 extends over 14 amino acids. Trimming stripped 2 bases from V and 6 bases from J, with 12 bases between. The CDR3 DNA follows: TGTGCCAGCAGCTTAGGTGGATCTTTGGATACGCAGTATTTT. Amino acids: CASSLGGSLDTQYF.

In its sample, this clonotype was seen many times. The gene calls are TRBV20-1 and TRBJ1-5; D gene uncertain. CDR3 length: 12 residues. V lost 3 bases, J lost 2 bases, and 5 bases lay in between. CDR1 is DFQATT, CDR2 SNEGSKA, per germline (reference sequence). The CDR3 sequence is CSARYRNQPQHF. The CDR3 bases are TGCAGTGCTAGGTATCGCAATCAGCCCCAGCATTTT.

The chain carries TRBV12-3 or TRBV12-4 and TRBJ1-5, with D maybe TRBD1 (5 bases). This CDR3 has 18 amino acids. The V and J ends lost 1 base and 0 bases respectively, with 16 bases between them. The CDR3 sequence is CASSLVSPGIYSNQPQHF. In DNA form, the CDR3 reads TGTGCCAGCAGTTTAGTCTCCCCAGGGATCTATAGCAATCAGCCCCAGCATTTT.

This clonotype was seen at least ten times. The rearrangement links TRBV7-2 to TRBJ1-1; a weak D match, TRBD1 (5 bases). CDR3 length: 15 amino acids. Germline CDR1 and CDR2: SGHTA and FQGNSA. Trimming left V 5 bases short and J 1 base short, with 14 bases between. The CDR3 is CASSTAGTTNTEAFF. The CDR3 region has the DNA TGTGCCAGCAGCACCGCGGGGACGACGAACACTGAAGCTTTCTTT.

This clonotype showed up just a few times. This chain joins TRBV5-5 and TRBJ2-3, with D possibly matching TRBD2 (5 bases). Germline CDR1 reads SGHKS; CDR2 reads YYEKEE (reference sequence). The V end lost 4 bases, the J end lost 0 bases, and 18 bases lay between the germline ends. This CDR3 has 17 residues. The CDR3 sequence is CASSPALLRGSTDTQYF. CDR3 in DNA: TGTGCCAGCAGCCCAGCCCTCCTTCGCGGGAGCACAGATACGCAGTATTTT. The whole variable domain, filled in from reference TRBV5-5 and TRBJ2-3, reads DAGVTQSPTHLIKTRGQQVTLRCSPISGHKSVSWYQQVLGQGPQFIFQYYEKEERGRGNFPDRFSARQFPNYSSELNVNALLLGDSALYLCASSPALLRGSTDTQYFGPGTRLTVL.

This clonotype was seen repeatedly, ten times or more. V usage is TRBV7-8 and J usage is TRBJ1-3; possible D gene TRBD1, 5 bases. The CDR3 has 16 residues. Trimming took 3 bases from V and 0 from J, leaving 12 bases between them. CDR1 and CDR2 (germline): SGHVS, FQNEAQ. The CDR3 DNA is TGTGCCAGCAGCTTGGGGGGACTGAGCTCTGGAAACACCATATATTTT. Its protein is CASSLGGLSSGNTIYF. The variable domain in full, with the rest retrieved from reference TRBV7-8 and TRBJ1-3, is GAGVSQSPRYKVAKRGQDVALRCDPISGHVSLFWYQQALGQGPEFLTYFQNEAQLDKSGLPSDRFFAERPEGSVSTLKIQRTQQEDSAVYLCASSLGGLSSGNTIYFGEGSWLTVV.

This chain joins TRBV12-5 and TRBJ1-2, with 8 nucleotides matching TRBD1. This CDR3 has 13 residues. Looked up from germline, CDR1 is LGHNT and CDR2 is FRNRAP. J gave up 8 bases and V 4 bases, and 6 bases lay outside the gene matches. The CDR3 loop reads CASGSGQGRGYTF. The CDR3 DNA reads as TGTGCTAGTGGTTCCGGACAGGGACGGGGCTACACCTTC.

Many counts were recorded for this clonotype. The chain is built from TRBV12-3 or TRBV12-4 and TRBJ1-1; the D gene is possibly TRBD1 (5 bases). The CDR3 is made up of 11 amino acids. V was trimmed by 8 bases and J by 10 bases, leaving 14 bases between them. The CDR3 reads CASGAPRGAFF. Written as DNA, the CDR3 is TGTGCCAGCGGGGCACCTAGGGGAGCTTTCTTT.

This clonotype was counted a few times. V is TRBV3-1 and J is TRBJ1-4; a possible D gene is TRBD1 (6 bases). This CDR3 region has 15 residues. The V and J ends lost 3 bases and 7 bases respectively, with 15 bases between them. The germline gives CDR1 LGHDT, CDR2 YNNKEL (reference sequence). The DNA of the CDR3 is TGTGCCAGCAGCCATCGCAGGGCCAGGGGTGAAAAACTGTTTTTT. Translated: CASSHRRARGEKLFF.

This clonotype has only a few counts. This chain links TRBV7-8 with TRBJ2-6, with D unresolved. Trimming took off 5 bases at V and 0 bases at J, with 5 bases between the two ends. The CDR3 is 14 residues long. Germline lookup yields CDR1 SGHVS and CDR2 FQNEAQ. The CDR3: CASSPVSGANVLTF. CDR3 nucleotide sequence: TGTGCCAGCAGCCCCGTCTCTGGGGCCAACGTCCTGACTTTC.

The V and J genes are TRBV25-1 and TRBJ2-1; 13 bases fit TRBD2. The J segment lost 9 bases and the V segment lost 6 bases, leaving 5 bases of the junction unmatched. Germline CDR1 is MGHDK and CDR2 is SYGVNS. The CDR3 consists of 14 residues. CDR3 sequence: CASSGTSGMLEQFF. As DNA, the CDR3 is TGTGCCAGCAGCGGGACTAGCGGGATGCTTGAGCAGTTCTTC. Using reference TRBV25-1 and TRBJ2-1 for the parts outside the CDR3, the full variable domain is EADIYQTPRYLVIGTGKKITLECSQTMGHDKMYWYQQDPGMELHLIHYSYGVNSTEKGDLSSESTVSRIRTEHFPLTLESARPSHTSQYLCASSGTSGMLEQFFGPGTRLTVL.

The chain is built from TRBV7-2 and TRBJ2-1; TRBD2 aligns across 8 bases. The CDR3 extends over 14 amino acids. With 1 base clipped from V and 7 bases from J, the junction kept 3 bases outside the gene matches. Germline CDR1 and CDR2: SGHTA and FQGNSA. The CDR3 DNA sequence: TGTGCCAGCAGCTTAGTAGCGGGAAAAAATGAGCAGTTCTTC. Its protein is CASSLVAGKNEQFF.

CDR3 sequence: CASSSSADQNTGELFF. The CDR3 DNA follows: TGTGCCAGCAGTTCGTCGGCAGACCAGAACACCGGGGAGCTGTTTTTT. V gene TRBV12-3 or TRBV12-4 combines with J gene TRBJ2-2; no firm D call. V was trimmed by 4 bases and J by 1 base, leaving 13 bases between them. CDR3 length: 16 residues.

In nucleotides, the CDR3 is TGTGCCAGCAGTGAGTGGACAGGCTGGGCCGAGCAGTACTTC. Amino acid sequence: CASSEWTGWAEQYF. The gene calls are TRBV25-1 and TRBJ2-7; 7 bases are a match to TRBD1. Per germline, CDR1 MGHDK and CDR2 SYGVNS. The CDR3 totals 14 residues. The junction had 8 bases not matched to a gene; V was cut back by 3 bases and J by 6 bases.

This clonotype has just a few counts. The chain has TRBV4-2 and TRBJ2-7, with D hard to call. Germline CDR1 reads LGHNA; CDR2 reads YNFKEQ. With 0 bases removed from V and 4 bases from J, the gap between germline ends came to 7 bases. This CDR3 spans 13 amino acids. DNA for the CDR3: TGTGCCAGCAGCCAAGATGCGCGGTACGAGCAGTACTTC. Translating gives CASSQDARYEQYF.

This clonotype was seen a handful of times. The V and J genes are TRBV7-2 and TRBJ2-7; a weak D match, TRBD1 (5 bases). The ends were cut back, 1 base at V and 0 bases at J, with 10 bases in the middle. The germline CDR1 and CDR2 sequences are SGHTA and FQGNSA. The CDR3 contains 15 residues. The CDR3 DNA is TGTGCCAGCAGCTTAGAAGACAGATACTCCTACGAGCAGTACTTC. Residues: CASSLEDRYSYEQYF.

The CDR3 is CAMAELMAGELFF. CDR3 coding DNA: TGTGCCATGGCGGAACTGATGGCCGGGGAGCTGTTTTTT. This sequence joins TRBV10-3 and TRBJ2-2, with no clear D. There are 13 residues in the CDR3. V was shortened by 9 bases and J by 6 bases, with 14 bases between the two germline ends. The germline V gene has CDR1 ENHRY and CDR2 SYGVKD.

The V call is TRBV11-3, the J call TRBJ2-1; D perhaps matches TRBD2 (6 bases). The CDR3 is 15 residues long. V lost 1 base and J lost 5, with 12 bases in between. In germline, CDR1 is SGHNT, CDR2 YENEEA. The chain's CDR3 is CASSLGGVSNNEQFF. For the CDR3, the DNA is TGTGCCAGCAGCTTAGGCGGGGTATCAAACAATGAGCAGTTCTTC.

This clonotype was picked up a small number of times. The chain's CDR3 is CASSVGGNYGYTF. The CDR3 nucleotides read TGTGCCAGCAGCGTAGGCGGGAACTATGGCTACACCTTC. This sequence joins TRBV9 and TRBJ1-2; D not resolved. The germline gives CDR1 SGDLS, CDR2 YYNGEE. V lost 0 bases and J 2 bases, leaving 5 bases between the germline ends. CDR3 length: 13 amino acids.

The chain combines TRBV7-2 with TRBJ2-1; 8 bases match TRBD2. The ends lost 5 bases at V and 6 bases at J; junction bases unmatched: 9. The CDR3 extends over 15 amino acids. Germline CDR1 is SGHTA and CDR2 is FQGNSA. The CDR3, as DNA: TGTGCCAGCAGCCCCGTGGTAGCGGGATTCAATGAGCAGTTCTTC. It is translated as CASSPVVAGFNEQFF.